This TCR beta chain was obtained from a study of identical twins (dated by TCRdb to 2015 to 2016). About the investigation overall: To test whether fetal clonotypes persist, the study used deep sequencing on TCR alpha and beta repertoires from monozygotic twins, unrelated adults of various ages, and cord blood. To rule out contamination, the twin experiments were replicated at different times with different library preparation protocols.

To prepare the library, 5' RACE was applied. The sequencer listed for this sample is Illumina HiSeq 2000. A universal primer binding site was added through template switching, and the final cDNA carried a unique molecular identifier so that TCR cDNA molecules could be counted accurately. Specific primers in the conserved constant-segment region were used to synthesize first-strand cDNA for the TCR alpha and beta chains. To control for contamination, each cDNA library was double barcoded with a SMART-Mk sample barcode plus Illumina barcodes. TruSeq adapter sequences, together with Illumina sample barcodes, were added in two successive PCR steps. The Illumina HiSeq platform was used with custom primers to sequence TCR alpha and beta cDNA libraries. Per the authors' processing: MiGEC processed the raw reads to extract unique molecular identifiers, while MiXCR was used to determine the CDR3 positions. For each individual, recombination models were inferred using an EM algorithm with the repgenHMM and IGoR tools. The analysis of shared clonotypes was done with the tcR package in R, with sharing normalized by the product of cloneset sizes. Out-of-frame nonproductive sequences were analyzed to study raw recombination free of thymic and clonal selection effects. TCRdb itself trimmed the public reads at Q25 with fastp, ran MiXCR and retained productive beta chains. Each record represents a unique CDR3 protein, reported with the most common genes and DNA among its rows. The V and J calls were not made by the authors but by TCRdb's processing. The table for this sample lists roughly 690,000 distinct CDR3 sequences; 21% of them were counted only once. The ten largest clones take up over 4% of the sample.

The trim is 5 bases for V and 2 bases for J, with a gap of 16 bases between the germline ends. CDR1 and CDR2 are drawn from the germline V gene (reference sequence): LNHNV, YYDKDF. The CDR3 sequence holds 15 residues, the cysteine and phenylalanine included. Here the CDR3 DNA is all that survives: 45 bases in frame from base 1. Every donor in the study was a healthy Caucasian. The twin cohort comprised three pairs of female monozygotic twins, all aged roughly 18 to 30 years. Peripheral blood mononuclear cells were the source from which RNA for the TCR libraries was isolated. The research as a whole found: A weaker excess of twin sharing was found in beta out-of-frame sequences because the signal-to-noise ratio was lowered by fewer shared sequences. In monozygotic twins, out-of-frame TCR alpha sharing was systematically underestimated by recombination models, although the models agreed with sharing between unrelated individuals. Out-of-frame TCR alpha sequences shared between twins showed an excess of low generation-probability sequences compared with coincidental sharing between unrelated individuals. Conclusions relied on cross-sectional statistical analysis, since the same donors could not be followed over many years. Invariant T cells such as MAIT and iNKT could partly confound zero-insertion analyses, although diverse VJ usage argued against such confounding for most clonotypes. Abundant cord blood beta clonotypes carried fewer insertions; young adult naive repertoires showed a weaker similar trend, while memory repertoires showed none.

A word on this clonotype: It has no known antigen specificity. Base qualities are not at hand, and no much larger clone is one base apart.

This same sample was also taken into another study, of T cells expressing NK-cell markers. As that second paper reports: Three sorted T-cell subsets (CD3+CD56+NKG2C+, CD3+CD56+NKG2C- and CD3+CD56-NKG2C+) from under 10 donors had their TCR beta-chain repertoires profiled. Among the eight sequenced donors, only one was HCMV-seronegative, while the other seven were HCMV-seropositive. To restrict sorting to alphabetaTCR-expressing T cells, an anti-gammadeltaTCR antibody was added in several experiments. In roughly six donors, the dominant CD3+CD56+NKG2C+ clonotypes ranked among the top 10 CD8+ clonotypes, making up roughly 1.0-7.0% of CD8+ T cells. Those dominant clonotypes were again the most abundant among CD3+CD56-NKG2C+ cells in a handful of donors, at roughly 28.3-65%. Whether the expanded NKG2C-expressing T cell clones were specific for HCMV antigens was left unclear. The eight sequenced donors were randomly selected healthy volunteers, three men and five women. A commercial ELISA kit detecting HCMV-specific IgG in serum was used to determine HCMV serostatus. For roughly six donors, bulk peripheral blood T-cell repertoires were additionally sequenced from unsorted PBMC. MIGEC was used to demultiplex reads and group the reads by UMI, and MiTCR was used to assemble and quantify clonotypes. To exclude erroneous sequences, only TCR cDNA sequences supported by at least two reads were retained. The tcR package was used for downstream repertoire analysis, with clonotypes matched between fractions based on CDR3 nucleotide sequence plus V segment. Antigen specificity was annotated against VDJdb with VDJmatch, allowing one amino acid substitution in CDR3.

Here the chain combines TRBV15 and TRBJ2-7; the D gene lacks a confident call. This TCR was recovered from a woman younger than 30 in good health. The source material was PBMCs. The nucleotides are TGTGCCACCAGCCAGTCGTTCGGAGTTGCCTACGAGCAGTACTTC. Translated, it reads CATSQSFGVAYEQYF.